Shown below are 24 T cell receptor beta chains from a single sample sequenced in a study of radiotherapy plus CTLA-4 blockade in lung cancer. Clones were sequenced by immunoSEQ multiplex PCR, and TCRdb holds only the in-frame ones, with some missing. The sample lists almost 55,000 clones, under 85% occurring once. The specimen comprised peripheral blood, sampled from a patient treated with radiotherapy plus ipilimumab. The receptors were gathered from a human donor with non-small cell lung cancer who had a partial response to radiotherapy plus ipilimumab.

CDR3 sequence (DNA): TGTGCCAGCAGTTTTTCGGACAGCATAGGAGGCTACACCTTC. Protein product: CASSFSDSIGGYTF. V usage is TRBV28 and J usage is TRBJ1-2, with D perhaps TRBD1 (6 bases). The V end was cut by 3 bases, the J end by 8 bases, with 16 bases between. Per germline, CDR1 MDHEN and CDR2 SYDVKM. The CDR3 is 14 residues long.

The chain couples TRBV5-1 to TRBJ1-6; D not certain. V lost 5 bases and J lost 8, with 14 bases in between. This CDR3 contains 14 residues. CDR1 and CDR2 (germline): SGHRS, YFSETQ. CDR3 DNA sequence: TGCGCCAGCAGACTAGGGTTGGAGGATTCACCCCTCCACTTT. Translation gives CASRLGLEDSPLHF.

The V gene is TRBV18, the J gene TRBJ2-1, with 9 nucleotides matching TRBD1. This CDR3 is 17 amino acids long. The V gene's germline CDR1 is KGHSH and CDR2 LQKENI. V dropped 4 bases and J dropped 10; count of bases not matched to a gene: 17. The CDR3 protein is CASSLYQTGGGPSEQFF. The CDR3 DNA reads TGTGCCAGCTCACTCTACCAGACAGGGGGAGGACCGTCGGAGCAGTTCTTC.

The chain couples TRBV5-6 to TRBJ2-3; TRBD2 is a possible D gene (6 bases). The CDR3 has 13 amino acids. Germline V CDR1 and CDR2: SGHDT, YYEEEE. Trimming left V 2 bases short and J 3 bases short, with 7 bases between. The CDR3 DNA sequence: TGTGCCAGCAGCTTTGGGGGGACAGATACGCAGTATTTT. Residues: CASSFGGTDTQYF.

In DNA form, the CDR3 reads TGTGCCAGCAGTTTAGTCGGACAGGGCAGTGTGTACGAGCAGTACTTC. Translating it yields CASSLVGQGSVYEQYF. The chain uses TRBV28 and TRBJ2-7; 8 bases align to TRBD1. CDR3 length: 16 amino acids. The ends lost 2 bases at V and 4 bases at J; junction bases unmatched: 10. CDR1 is MDHEN and CDR2 is SYDVKM in the germline V gene. Using reference TRBV28 and TRBJ2-7 for the parts outside the CDR3, the full variable domain is DVKVTQSSRYLVKRTGEKVFLECVQDMDHENMFWYRQDPGLGLRLIYFSYDVKMKEKGDIPEGYSVSREKKERFSLILESASTNQTSMYLCASSLVGQGSVYEQYFGPGTRLTVT.

The rearrangement uses TRBV10-1 and TRBJ1-3; the D gene is possibly TRBD1 (6 bases). Per the germline V gene, CDR1 is WNHNN and CDR2 is SYGVQD (reference sequence). The V end was cut by 7 bases, the J end by 0 bases, with 13 bases between. This CDR3 has 15 amino acids. The CDR3 loop is CASNYGQSSGNTIYF. CDR3 nucleotides: TGCGCCAGCAATTATGGACAGAGCTCTGGAAACACCATATATTTT.

The chain joins TRBV5-6 to TRBJ1-1; no firm D call. CDR1 and CDR2 from the germline V gene are SGHDT and YYEEEE. The CDR3 has 13 amino acids. Trimming took off 1 base at V and 2 bases at J, with 6 bases between the two ends. The CDR3 spells CASSLTQNTEAFF. The CDR3 DNA reads TGTGCCAGCAGCTTGACACAAAACACTGAAGCTTTCTTT.

The gene calls are TRBV11-2 and TRBJ2-2; weak D call: TRBD1 (7 bases). Germline V CDR1 and CDR2: SGHAT, FQNNGV. V gave up 5 bases and J gave up 4 bases, with 14 bases separating them. CDR3 length: 15 residues. CDR3 residues: CASSPPQGGTGELFF. The CDR3 DNA sequence: TGTGCCAGCAGCCCCCCCCAGGGGGGCACCGGGGAGCTGTTTTTT.

J is TRBJ2-7 and V is TRBV19; TRBD1 matches 11 bases. This CDR3 region has 15 residues. The V segment lost 3 bases and the J segment 5 bases; nucleotides outside the gene matches: 6. The germline gives CDR1 LNHDA, CDR2 SQIVND (reference sequence). The CDR3 region has the DNA TGTGCCAGTAGTATTTTCGGGACAGGGGGGAACGAGCAGTACTTC. This sequence encodes CASSIFGTGGNEQYF.

Relative to its sample, this clone is medium-sized (0.01 to 0.1%). DNA of the CDR3: TGTGCCAGCACTTCCACCGGCGGGTACACTGAAGCTTTCTTT. Translating it yields CASTSTGGYTEAFF. The rearrangement joins TRBV6-6 to TRBJ1-1, with D uncertain. The V and J ends lost 7 bases and 3 bases respectively, with 15 bases between them. CDR3 length equals 14 residues. CDR1 and CDR2 from the germline V gene are MNHNY and SVGAGI (reference sequence).

This clone has just one count. The chain links TRBV19 to TRBJ2-1; TRBD1 is a possible D gene (6 bases). V gave up 4 bases and J gave up 6 bases, with 16 bases separating them. Germline CDR1 reads LNHDA; CDR2 reads SQIVND (reference sequence). The CDR3 sequence is 15 residues long. In DNA form, the CDR3 reads TGTGCCAGTAGTACCCCACAGGGATCCATCAATGAGCAGTTCTTC. Protein sequence: CASSTPQGSINEQFF.

As to this clone: In the same sample, other DNA sequences code for this CDR3. The J gene is TRBJ2-7, the V gene TRBV5-1; the match to TRBD1 covers 8 bases. Germline CDR1 is SGHRS and CDR2 is YFSETQ. Germline trimming cut 2 bases from V and 3 bases from J; bases unmatched to any gene: 4. CDR3 length equals 14 residues. Written as DNA, the CDR3 is TGCGCCAGCAGCTTAGGACAGGGAAGCTACGAGCAGTACTTC. Translating gives CASSLGQGSYEQYF.

The rearrangement links TRBV27 to TRBJ2-3; no clear D gene. The CDR3 is made up of 16 amino acids. CDR1 is MNHEY and CDR2 is SMNVEV in the germline V gene (reference sequence). Trimming removed 1 base from V and 0 bases from J, with 11 bases in between. The CDR3 bases are TGTGCCAGCAGTTTATTAATCAAGACTAGCACAGATACGCAGTATTTT. Protein sequence: CASSLLIKTSTDTQYF.

The rearrangement joins TRBV5-6 to TRBJ2-1; 11 bases are a match to TRBD2. This CDR3 spans 16 amino acids. J gave up 7 bases and V 4 bases, and 10 bases lay outside the gene matches. In germline, CDR1 is SGHDT, CDR2 YYEEEE. As DNA, the CDR3 is TGTGCCAGCAGCCCATCCCTAGCGGGGGGCCTGAATGAGCAGTTCTTC. Amino acids: CASSPSLAGGLNEQFF.

V is TRBV29-1 and J is TRBJ1-5, with 8 bases matching TRBD1. There are 15 residues in the CDR3. Germline lookup yields CDR1 SQVTM and CDR2 ANQGSEA. Losses at the gene ends were 6 bases for V and 2 bases for J; bases not matched to a gene: 9. CDR3 amino acids: CSVGQGAGGNQPQHF. DNA for the CDR3: TGCAGCGTGGGGCAGGGGGCTGGAGGCAATCAGCCCCAGCATTTT. Together with reference TRBV29-1 and TRBJ1-5, the CDR3 gives the full variable domain: SAVISQKPSRDICQRGTSLTIQCQVDSQVTMMFWYRQQPGQSLTLIATANQGSEATYESGFVIDKFPISRPNLTFSTLTVSNMSPEDSSIYLCSVGQGAGGNQPQHFGDGTRLSIL.

This clone was seen more than once but under ten times. The chain carries TRBV7-9 and TRBJ2-2, with 8 nucleotides matching TRBD2. Trimming at V came to 5 bases and at J to 4 bases, leaving 0 bases not matched to a gene. Germline CDR1 reads SEHNR; CDR2 reads FQNEAQ (reference sequence). CDR3 length: 13 residues. CDR3 coding DNA: TGTGCCAGCAGCCGGGGGGGCACCGGGGAGCTGTTTTTT. This encodes CASSRGGTGELFF. The whole variable domain, filled in from reference TRBV7-9 and TRBJ2-2, reads DTGVSQNPRHKITKRGQNVTFRCDPISEHNRLYWYRQTLGQGPEFLTYFQNEAQLEKSRLLSDRFSAERPKGSFSTLEIQRTEQGDSAMYLCASSRGGTGELFFGEGSRLTVL.

This chain connects TRBV6-1 to TRBJ2-5; D may be TRBD2 (6 bases). The germline CDR1 and CDR2 sequences are MNHNS and SASEGT. V lost 4 bases and J lost 5, with 11 bases in between. This CDR3 has 13 amino acids. The chain's CDR3 is CASSVLRGETQYF. In nucleotides, the CDR3 is TGTGCCAGCAGTGTTCTACGGGGGGAGACCCAGTACTTC.

The chain combines TRBV7-9 with TRBJ1-5, with TRBD1 matching over 11 bases. Trimming at V came to 0 bases and at J to 2 bases, leaving 9 bases not matched to a gene. CDR1 is SEHNR and CDR2 is FQNEAQ in the germline V gene (reference sequence). CDR3 length: 19 residues. The CDR3 protein is CASSLARTGGASGNQPQHF. Here the CDR3 DNA reads TGTGCCAGCAGCTTAGCCCGGACAGGGGGCGCGTCGGGCAATCAGCCCCAGCATTTT.

This clone came up once. The rearrangement links TRBV21-1 to TRBJ2-5; the table gives TRBD1 as D, unverified against the DNA. TRBV21-1 is flagged as a pseudogene. This CDR3 contains 13 residues. CDR3 amino acids: CASIARGVRTQYF. CDR3 DNA: TGTGCCAGCATCGCCAGGGGGGTAAGGACCCAGTACTTC.

This clone was recorded once. The V call is TRBV6-6, the J call TRBJ2-1, with 9 nucleotides matching TRBD1. Germline V gene lookup returns CDR1 MNHNY and CDR2 SVGAGI (reference sequence). CDR3 size: 14 residues. V was pared by 6 bases and J by 4 bases, with 4 bases of the junction left unmatched. The CDR3 here is CASSGDRDYNEQFF. Here the CDR3 DNA reads TGTGCCAGCAGCGGGGACAGGGATTACAATGAGCAGTTCTTC.

Turning to this clone: The same CDR3 can be traced to other DNA sequences in this sample. This sequence joins TRBV5-1 and TRBJ2-3; D gene unclear. The germline gives CDR1 SGHRS, CDR2 YFSETQ. V gave up 0 bases and J gave up 0 bases, with 8 bases separating them. This CDR3 spans 15 amino acids. The DNA of the CDR3 is TGCGCCAGCAGCTTGGGTGGCGGTAGCACAGATACGCAGTATTTT. Protein: CASSLGGGSTDTQYF.

The genes are TRBV7-2 and TRBJ2-1, with TRBD1 as a possible D gene (5 bases). The CDR3 totals 16 residues. Looked up from germline, CDR1 is SGHTA and CDR2 is FQGNSA. V gave up 1 base and J gave up 2 bases, with 12 bases separating them. The CDR3 coding sequence is TGTGCCAGCAGCTTAGAAGTCAGGGCCCCCTACAATGAGCAGTTCTTC. This gives the protein CASSLEVRAPYNEQFF.

The rearrangement links TRBV29-1 to TRBJ1-4; TRBD1 is a possible D gene (6 bases). The CDR3 runs to 13 residues. Germline V CDR1 and CDR2: SQVTM, ANQGSEA. V was cut by 6 bases and J by 2 bases, with 10 bases left in between. CDR3 sequence: CSVGGATNEKLFF. The CDR3 bases are TGCAGCGTAGGGGGGGCGACTAATGAAAAACTGTTTTTT.

V usage is TRBV15 and J usage is TRBJ1-4, with a possible D match to TRBD1 (5 bases). This CDR3 is built from 16 residues. From germline, CDR1 is LNHNV and CDR2 YYDKDF (reference sequence). The ends were cut back, 0 bases at V and 5 bases at J, with 13 bases in the middle. Here the CDR3 DNA reads TGTGCCACCAGCAGAGAGTTTCTGGGACTGAATGAAAAACTGTTTTTT. It translates to CATSREFLGLNEKLFF.